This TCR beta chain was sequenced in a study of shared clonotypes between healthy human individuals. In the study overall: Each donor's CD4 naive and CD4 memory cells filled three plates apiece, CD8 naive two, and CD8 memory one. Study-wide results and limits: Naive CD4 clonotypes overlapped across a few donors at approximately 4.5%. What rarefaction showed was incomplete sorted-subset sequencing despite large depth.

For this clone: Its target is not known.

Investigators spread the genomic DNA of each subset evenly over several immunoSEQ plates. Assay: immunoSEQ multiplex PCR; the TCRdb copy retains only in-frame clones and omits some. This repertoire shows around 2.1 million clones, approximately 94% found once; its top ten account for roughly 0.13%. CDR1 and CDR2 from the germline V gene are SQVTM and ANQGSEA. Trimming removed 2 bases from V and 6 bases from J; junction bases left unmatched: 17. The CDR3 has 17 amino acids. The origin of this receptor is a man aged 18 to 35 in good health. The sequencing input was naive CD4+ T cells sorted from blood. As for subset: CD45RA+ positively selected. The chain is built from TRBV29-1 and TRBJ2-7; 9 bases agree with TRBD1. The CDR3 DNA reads TGCAGCGTTGAAAGCCCCCGACCGGGACAGGGTGTTACCGAGCAGTACTTC. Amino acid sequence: CSVESPRPGQGVTEQYF.